These T cell receptor beta chains were read from a single sample in a study of T cell repertoires in ileal Crohn's disease. Some clones are missing from TCRdb's copy, which holds only in-frame ones; the method was immunoSEQ multiplex PCR. The sample includes about 11,000 clones, around 79% of them seen just once. The source material was ileal tissue. The receptors derive from an adult with Crohn's disease. The CDR3 runs from the conserved cysteine through the conserved F or W. Fields, in order: V gene, D gene, clone size, J gene, CDR3 DNA, CDR3 protein. The D gene is left open where the match is weak. Rows give clone size only sometimes, using once, few, many, or a class for an expanded clone.

v_call: TRBV4-2; d_call: NA; clone_size: NA; j_call: TRBJ1-3; cdr3_nt: TGTGCCAGCAGCCTTAACAGGGAGATCACTGGAAACACCATATATTTT; cdr3_aa: CASSLNREITGNTIYF
v_call: TRBV6-9; d_call: TRBD1; clone_size: NA; j_call: TRBJ1-5; cdr3_nt: TGTGCCAGCAGTTATTCGGGGGGACAGCCCAATCAGCCCCAGCATTTT; cdr3_aa: CASSYSGGQPNQPQHF
v_call: TRBV18; d_call: NA; clone_size: NA; j_call: TRBJ1-1; cdr3_nt: TGTGCCAGCTCACCTAAAAGCGGGAACACTGAAGCTTTCTTT; cdr3_aa: CASSPKSGNTEAFF
v_call: TRBV7-9; d_call: NA; clone_size: NA; j_call: TRBJ1-1; cdr3_nt: TGTGCCAGCAGCTTACTCAGTACTGAAGCTTTCTTT; cdr3_aa: CASSLLSTEAFF
v_call: TRBV7-9; d_call: NA; clone_size: NA; j_call: TRBJ1-6; cdr3_nt: TGTGCCAGCAGCCCAACCGGTACCCTCCACTTT; cdr3_aa: CASSPTGTLHF
v_call: TRBV18; d_call: TRBD1; clone_size: NA; j_call: TRBJ1-6; cdr3_nt: TGTGCCAGCTCACTAGACAGGGTTAATTCACCCCTCCACTTT; cdr3_aa: CASSLDRVNSPLHF
v_call: TRBV6-5; d_call: NA; clone_size: NA; j_call: TRBJ2-7; cdr3_nt: TGTGCCAGCAGTTTTGGGCCCTCCTACGAGCAGTACTTC; cdr3_aa: CASSFGPSYEQYF
v_call: TRBV29-1; d_call: NA; clone_size: NA; j_call: TRBJ1-5; cdr3_nt: TGCAGCGTTGGAGGCCAGTATAGCAATCAGCCCCAGCATTTT; cdr3_aa: CSVGGQYSNQPQHF
v_call: TRBV27; d_call: NA; clone_size: NA; j_call: TRBJ2-2; cdr3_nt: TGTGCCAGCAGTTTTATCGGGTTCGCGAACACCGGGGAGCTGTTTTTT; cdr3_aa: CASSFIGFANTGELFF
v_call: TRBV19; d_call: NA; clone_size: NA; j_call: TRBJ1-2; cdr3_nt: TGTGCCAGTAGTACCAGAGGAGGGGAGGGCGGCTACACCTTC; cdr3_aa: CASSTRGGEGGYTF
v_call: TRBV18; d_call: TRBD1; clone_size: NA; j_call: TRBJ2-7; cdr3_nt: TGTGCCAGCTCAACGGGACAGTCCTACGAGCAGTACTTC; cdr3_aa: CASSTGQSYEQYF
v_call: TRBV12-5; d_call: TRBD1; clone_size: few; j_call: TRBJ1-3; cdr3_nt: TGTGCTAGTGGTTCCTCGGACAGGGCAGTCTCTGGAAACACCATATATTTT; cdr3_aa: CASGSSDRAVSGNTIYF
v_call: TRBV4-2; d_call: TRBD1; clone_size: NA; j_call: TRBJ1-2; cdr3_nt: TGTGCCAGCAGCCACGCCGGGACAGGGACTTACTATGGCTACACCTTC; cdr3_aa: CASSHAGTGTYYGYTF
v_call: TRBV2; d_call: NA; clone_size: few; j_call: TRBJ1-5; cdr3_nt: TGTGCCAGCAGCCTCGGGATACCCGGTGTCAGCAGTCAGCCCCAGCATTTT; cdr3_aa: CASSLGIPGVSSQPQHF
v_call: TRBV27; d_call: NA; clone_size: NA; j_call: TRBJ1-2; cdr3_nt: TGTGCCAGCAGTTTAGGAGGGCAAGCCTATGGCTACACCTTC; cdr3_aa: CASSLGGQAYGYTF
v_call: TRBV18; d_call: TRBD1; clone_size: NA; j_call: TRBJ1-2; cdr3_nt: TGTGCCAGCTCACAGTTAACCCGGGACAGCGGGGGCTACACCTTC; cdr3_aa: CASSQLTRDSGGYTF
v_call: TRBV6-6; d_call: NA; clone_size: few; j_call: TRBJ1-4; cdr3_nt: TGTGCCAGCAGGGAGGGGTCCCCTAATGAAAAACTGTTTTTT; cdr3_aa: CASREGSPNEKLFF
v_call: TRBV11-2; d_call: TRBD1; clone_size: NA; j_call: TRBJ2-1; cdr3_nt: TGTGCCAGCAGCTCCGCCGGGACAGGGGGATTTACCTACAATGAGCAGTTCTTC; cdr3_aa: CASSSAGTGGFTYNEQFF
v_call: TRBV12-5; d_call: NA; clone_size: NA; j_call: TRBJ1-2; cdr3_nt: TGTGCTAGTGCCGCGGCCGGGGTTAACTATGGCTACACCTTC; cdr3_aa: CASAAAGVNYGYTF
v_call: TRBV4-1; d_call: NA; clone_size: NA; j_call: TRBJ1-5; cdr3_nt: TGCGCCAGCAGCCAAGCAGGGGCAAGAACTAATCAGCCCCAGCATTTT; cdr3_aa: CASSQAGARTNQPQHF
v_call: TRBV5-6; d_call: TRBD1; clone_size: NA; j_call: TRBJ2-7; cdr3_nt: TGTGCCAGCGAGGCCTGGGACAGGGTGCCCTACGAGCAGTACTTC; cdr3_aa: CASEAWDRVPYEQYF
v_call: TRBV6-6; d_call: NA; clone_size: NA; j_call: TRBJ2-7; cdr3_nt: TGTGCCAGCAGTTACGATCAGGGGTGGGTTGGAGAGCAGTACTTC; cdr3_aa: CASSYDQGWVGEQYF
v_call: TRBV7-2; d_call: TRBD2; clone_size: NA; j_call: TRBJ2-7; cdr3_nt: TGTGCCAGCTACCGCTCTAGCGGTTCCTACGAGCAGTACTTC; cdr3_aa: CASYRSSGSYEQYF
v_call: TRBV19; d_call: NA; clone_size: NA; j_call: TRBJ2-1; cdr3_nt: TGTGCCAGTAGTATATCAGTGTGGGCAGGAAATTACAATGAGCAGTTCTTC; cdr3_aa: CASSISVWAGNYNEQFF
v_call: TRBV30; d_call: NA; clone_size: few; j_call: TRBJ1-6; cdr3_nt: TGTGCCTGGAGTGTCAGGGTGGGGCCCCTCCACTTT; cdr3_aa: CAWSVRVGPLHF
v_call: TRBV5-4; d_call: TRBD2; clone_size: NA; j_call: TRBJ2-3; cdr3_nt: TGTGCCAGCAGCTTGGGCCGCGGGGGGTCCACAGATACGCAGTATTTT; cdr3_aa: CASSLGRGGSTDTQYF
v_call: TRBV5-1; d_call: NA; clone_size: NA; j_call: TRBJ2-7; cdr3_nt: TGCGCCAGCAGCTTGGAGCCGGGGACTGAAATTTACGAGCAGTACTTC; cdr3_aa: CASSLEPGTEIYEQYF
v_call: TRBV27; d_call: NA; clone_size: NA; j_call: TRBJ1-1; cdr3_nt: TGTGCCAGCAGTTACATTCGGTTTGGGGGGGTAGGTGAAGCTTTCTTT; cdr3_aa: CASSYIRFGGVGEAFF
v_call: TRBV9; d_call: TRBD1; clone_size: NA; j_call: TRBJ1-3; cdr3_nt: TGTGCCAGCAGCGTACGACCGGGGGGACAGGGGGAAGTTGGAAACACCATATATTTT; cdr3_aa: CASSVRPGGQGEVGNTIYF
v_call: TRBV6-6; d_call: TRBD2; clone_size: NA; j_call: TRBJ2-7; cdr3_nt: TGTGCCAGCAGTTACTCCCTAGCGGGGACCTACGAGCAGTACTTC; cdr3_aa: CASSYSLAGTYEQYF
v_call: TRBV9; d_call: TRBD1; clone_size: few; j_call: TRBJ2-7; cdr3_nt: TGTGCCAGCAGCGTAGATGGGACAGGGGGTTTCTACGAGCAGTACTTC; cdr3_aa: CASSVDGTGGFYEQYF
v_call: TRBV18; d_call: NA; clone_size: NA; j_call: TRBJ1-5; cdr3_nt: TGTGCCAGCTCACCAAAGGCGGGTACAAGTCAGCCCCAGCATTTT; cdr3_aa: CASSPKAGTSQPQHF
v_call: TRBV11-2; d_call: TRBD2; clone_size: NA; j_call: TRBJ2-7; cdr3_nt: TGTGCCAGCGGCGGGACTAGCGAATCCTACGAGCAGTACTTC; cdr3_aa: CASGGTSESYEQYF
v_call: TRBV2; d_call: TRBD1; clone_size: NA; j_call: TRBJ1-4; cdr3_nt: TGTGCCAGCAGATCCGGGACAGGGGGTGAAAAACTGTTTTTT; cdr3_aa: CASRSGTGGEKLFF
v_call: TRBV7-9; d_call: TRBD2; clone_size: NA; j_call: TRBJ2-2; cdr3_nt: TGTGCCAGCAGCCCCCTCCCGACTAGCGGGGGCGCGAACACCGGGGAGCTGTTTTTT; cdr3_aa: CASSPLPTSGGANTGELFF
v_call: TRBV5-5; d_call: NA; clone_size: NA; j_call: TRBJ1-1; cdr3_nt: TGTGCCAGCAGCTCAACGGGACAATCTGAAGCTTTCTTT; cdr3_aa: CASSSTGQSEAFF
v_call: TRBV2; d_call: TRBD2; clone_size: NA; j_call: TRBJ2-3; cdr3_nt: TGTGCCAGCGCGGCTAGCGGGACCGATACGCAGTATTTT; cdr3_aa: CASAASGTDTQYF
v_call: TRBV10-3; d_call: TRBD1; clone_size: NA; j_call: TRBJ1-1; cdr3_nt: TGTGCCACCAAAAGCCCGACAGGGGGCGGCACTGAAGCTTTCTTT; cdr3_aa: CATKSPTGGGTEAFF
v_call: TRBV6-6; d_call: TRBD1; clone_size: NA; j_call: TRBJ1-3; cdr3_nt: TGTGCCAGCAGTTCCCAGCAGGGGGCGGCGGTATATTTT; cdr3_aa: CASSSQQGAAVYF
v_call: TRBV18; d_call: NA; clone_size: few; j_call: TRBJ1-5; cdr3_nt: TGTGCCAGCTCACCGGGGGCGTCAGTCAGTTGGCCCCAGCATTTT; cdr3_aa: CASSPGASVSWPQHF